The TCR beta chain under discussion was sequenced for a study of T cell changes during pregnancy in multiple sclerosis. Assay used: immunoSEQ multiplex PCR; TCRdb lists only in-frame clones, some missing. The sample has roughly 38,000 clones; around 90% are singletons. The V and J ends lost 8 bases and 7 bases, in that order; junction bases with no gene match: 9. The CDR3 is 16 amino acids. Germline CDR1 reads SGHVS; CDR2 reads FQNEAQ. The chain links TRBV7-8 to TRBJ2-1; 15 positions match TRBD2. This material consisted of CD4+ T cells from peripheral blood mononuclear cells, taken in the second trimester of pregnancy. The receptor was isolated from a female donor in good health, enrolled as a control in a pregnancy study. The CDR3 coding sequence is TGTGCCAGCGGACCGGGACTAGCGGGGGGTAGGAATGAGCAGTTCTTC. This gives the protein CASGPGLAGGRNEQFF.